This T cell receptor beta chain was profiled in a study of T cells in Graves' hyperthyroidism and ophthalmopathy. Background on the study: Prior to any treatment, at the point of initial diagnosis, peripheral blood was collected.

RNA transcripts served as the template for amplifying TCR beta CDR3 regions. With the HTBI primer set, the TCR CDR3 went through a first round of RT-PCR. TCRdb passed the multiplex PCR reads through MiXCR, listing each CDR3 protein once. The sample has hundreds of thousands of distinct CDR3 sequences; about two fifths are singletons. This clonotype came up once. Patients counted as stable if ophthalmopathy did not develop within 18 months. Those with hyperthyroidism were 18 to 65 years old, newly diagnosed, and ill for under 2 months. With V trimmed by 10 bases and J by 1 base, 5 bases remained unmatched. The V gene's germline CDR1 is ENHRY and CDR2 SYGVKD. This CDR3 is 15 amino acids long.

Specimen: blood. The chain joins TRBV10-3 to TRBJ1-5, with 12 nucleotides matching TRBD1. This receptor was taken from a man aged 18 to 30 with Graves' hyperthyroidism. The CDR3: CATGTGGQSNQPQHF. The DNA for the CDR3 is TGTGCCACCGGGACAGGGGGCCAAAGCAATCAGCCCCAGCATTTT.